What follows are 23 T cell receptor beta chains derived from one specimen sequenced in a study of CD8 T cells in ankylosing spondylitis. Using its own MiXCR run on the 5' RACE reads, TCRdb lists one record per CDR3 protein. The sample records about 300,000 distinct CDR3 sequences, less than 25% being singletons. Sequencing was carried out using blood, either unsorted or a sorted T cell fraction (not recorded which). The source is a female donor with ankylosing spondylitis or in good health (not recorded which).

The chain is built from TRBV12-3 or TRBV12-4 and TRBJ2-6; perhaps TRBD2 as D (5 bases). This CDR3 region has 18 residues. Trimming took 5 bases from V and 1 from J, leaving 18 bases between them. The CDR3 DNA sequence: TGTGCCAGCAGTATCTCAATTTTCGAGGGATCTGGGGCCAACGTCCTGACTTTC. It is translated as CASSISIFEGSGANVLTF.

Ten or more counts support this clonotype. CDR3: CSAQPPLQGFYEQYF. The CDR3 DNA follows: TGCAGTGCGCAACCCCCGCTACAGGGTTTCTACGAGCAGTACTTC. The V gene is TRBV20-1, the J gene TRBJ2-7, with D perhaps TRBD1 (6 bases). V gave up 6 bases and J gave up 3 bases, with 21 bases separating them. From germline, CDR1 is DFQATT and CDR2 SNEGSKA (reference sequence). This CDR3 region has 15 residues.

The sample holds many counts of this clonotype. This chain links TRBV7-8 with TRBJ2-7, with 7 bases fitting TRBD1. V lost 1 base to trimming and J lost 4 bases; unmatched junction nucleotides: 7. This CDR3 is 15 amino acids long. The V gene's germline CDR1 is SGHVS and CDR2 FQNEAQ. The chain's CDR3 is CASSLGGQRRYEQYF. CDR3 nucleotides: TGTGCCAGCAGCTTAGGGGGACAGAGACGTTACGAGCAGTACTTC.

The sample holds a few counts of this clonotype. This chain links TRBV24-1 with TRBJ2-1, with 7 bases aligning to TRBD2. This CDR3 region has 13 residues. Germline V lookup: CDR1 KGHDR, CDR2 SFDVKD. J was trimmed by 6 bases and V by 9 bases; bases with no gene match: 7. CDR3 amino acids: CATHGGGGNEQFF. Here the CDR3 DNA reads TGTGCCACCCATGGTGGGGGGGGCAATGAGCAGTTCTTC.

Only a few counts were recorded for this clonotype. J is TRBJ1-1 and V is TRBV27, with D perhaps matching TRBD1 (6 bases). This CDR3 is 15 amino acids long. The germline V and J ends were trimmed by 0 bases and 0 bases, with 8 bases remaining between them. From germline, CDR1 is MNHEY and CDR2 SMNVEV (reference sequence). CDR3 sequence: CASSLSNRVNTEAFF. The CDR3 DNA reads TGTGCCAGCAGTTTATCGAACAGGGTGAACACTGAAGCTTTCTTT.

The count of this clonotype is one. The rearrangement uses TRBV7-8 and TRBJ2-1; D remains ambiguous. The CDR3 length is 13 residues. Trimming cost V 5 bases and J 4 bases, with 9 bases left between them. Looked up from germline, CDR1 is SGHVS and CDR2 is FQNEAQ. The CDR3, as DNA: TGTGCCAGCAGCCCCACGGAATACAATGAGCAGTTCTTC. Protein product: CASSPTEYNEQFF. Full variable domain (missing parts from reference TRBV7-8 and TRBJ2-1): GAGVSQSPRYKVAKRGQDVALRCDPISGHVSLFWYQQALGQGPEFLTYFQNEAQLDKSGLPSDRFFAERPEGSVSTLKIQRTQQEDSAVYLCASSPTEYNEQFFGPGTRLTVL.

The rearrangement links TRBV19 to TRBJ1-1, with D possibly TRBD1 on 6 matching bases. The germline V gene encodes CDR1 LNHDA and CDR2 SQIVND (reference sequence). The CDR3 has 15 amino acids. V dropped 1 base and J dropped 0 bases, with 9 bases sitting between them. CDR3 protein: CASSIVNRVNTEAFF. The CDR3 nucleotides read TGTGCCAGTAGTATAGTCAACAGGGTGAACACTGAAGCTTTCTTT.

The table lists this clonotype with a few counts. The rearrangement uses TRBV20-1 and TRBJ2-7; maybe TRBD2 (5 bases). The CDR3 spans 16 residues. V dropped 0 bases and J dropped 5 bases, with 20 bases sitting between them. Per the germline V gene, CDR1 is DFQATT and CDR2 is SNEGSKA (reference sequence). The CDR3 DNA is TGCAGTGCTAGAGATCGGCGGGTCTCGGCCAGACACGAGCAGTACTTC. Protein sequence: CSARDRRVSARHEQYF.

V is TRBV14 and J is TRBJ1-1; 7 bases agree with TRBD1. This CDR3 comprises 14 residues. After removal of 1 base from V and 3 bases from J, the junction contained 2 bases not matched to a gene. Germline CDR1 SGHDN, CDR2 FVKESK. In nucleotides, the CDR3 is TGTGCCAGCAGCCAAGTACAGGGGTACACTGAAGCTTTCTTT. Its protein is CASSQVQGYTEAFF. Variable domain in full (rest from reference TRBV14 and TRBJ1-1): EAGVTQFPSHSVIEKGQTVTLRCDPISGHDNLYWYRRVMGKEIKFLLHFVKESKQDESGMPNNRFLAERTGGTYSTLKVQPAELEDSGVYFCASSQVQGYTEAFFGQGTRLTVV.

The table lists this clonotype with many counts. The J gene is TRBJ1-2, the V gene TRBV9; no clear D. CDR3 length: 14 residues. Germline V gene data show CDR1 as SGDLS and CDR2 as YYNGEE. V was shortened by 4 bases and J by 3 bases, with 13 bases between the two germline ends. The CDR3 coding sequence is TGTGCCAGCAGCACATCGCCATACGACTATGGCTACACCTTC. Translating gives CASSTSPYDYGYTF.

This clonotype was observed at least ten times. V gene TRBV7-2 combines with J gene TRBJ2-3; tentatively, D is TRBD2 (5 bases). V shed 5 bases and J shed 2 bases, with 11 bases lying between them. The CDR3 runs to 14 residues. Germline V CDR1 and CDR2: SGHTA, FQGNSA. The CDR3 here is CASSATGVTDTQYF. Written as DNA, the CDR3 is TGTGCCAGCAGCGCAACCGGGGTCACAGATACGCAGTATTTT.

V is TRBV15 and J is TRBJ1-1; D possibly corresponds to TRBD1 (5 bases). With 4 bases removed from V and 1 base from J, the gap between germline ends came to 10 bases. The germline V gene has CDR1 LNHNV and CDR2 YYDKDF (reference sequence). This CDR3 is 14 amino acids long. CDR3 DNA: TGTGCCACCAGCATTGGGAGGGGGAACACTGAAGCTTTCTTT. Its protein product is CATSIGRGNTEAFF.

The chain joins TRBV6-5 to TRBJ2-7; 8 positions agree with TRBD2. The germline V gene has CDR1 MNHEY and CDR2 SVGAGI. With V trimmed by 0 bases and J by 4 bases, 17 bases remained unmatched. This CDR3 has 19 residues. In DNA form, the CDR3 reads TGTGCCAGCAGTTACTCGATCCTCTTTGAGCGGGAGCGCAGTTACGAGCAGTACTTC. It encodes CASSYSILFERERSYEQYF.

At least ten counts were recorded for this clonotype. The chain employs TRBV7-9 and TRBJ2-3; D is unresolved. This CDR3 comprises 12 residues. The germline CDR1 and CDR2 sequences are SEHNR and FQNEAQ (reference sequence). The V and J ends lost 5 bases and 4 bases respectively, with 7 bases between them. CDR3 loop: CASSRSADTQYF. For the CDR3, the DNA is TGTGCCAGCAGCCGCTCGGCAGATACGCAGTATTTT.

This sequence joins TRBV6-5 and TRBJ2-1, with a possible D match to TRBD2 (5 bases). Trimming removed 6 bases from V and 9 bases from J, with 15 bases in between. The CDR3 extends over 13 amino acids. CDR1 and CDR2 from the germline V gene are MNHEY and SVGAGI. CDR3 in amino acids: CASRLAAGSEQFF. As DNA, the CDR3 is TGTGCCAGCAGGCTAGCAGCAGGTAGTGAGCAGTTCTTC.

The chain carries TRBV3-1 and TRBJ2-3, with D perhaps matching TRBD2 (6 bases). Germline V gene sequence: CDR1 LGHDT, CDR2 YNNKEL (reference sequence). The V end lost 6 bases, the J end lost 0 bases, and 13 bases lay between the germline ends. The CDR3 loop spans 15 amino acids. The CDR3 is CASSHTSGSTDTQYF. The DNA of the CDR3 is TGTGCCAGCAGTCATACCAGCGGGAGCACAGATACGCAGTATTTT.

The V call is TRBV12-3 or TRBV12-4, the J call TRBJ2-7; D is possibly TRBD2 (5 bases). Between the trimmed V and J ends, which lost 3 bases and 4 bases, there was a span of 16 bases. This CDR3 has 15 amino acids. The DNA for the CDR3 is TGTGCCAGCAGTTTGGGTGGAAGCGGTTGGTACGAGCAGTACTTC. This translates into CASSLGGSGWYEQYF.

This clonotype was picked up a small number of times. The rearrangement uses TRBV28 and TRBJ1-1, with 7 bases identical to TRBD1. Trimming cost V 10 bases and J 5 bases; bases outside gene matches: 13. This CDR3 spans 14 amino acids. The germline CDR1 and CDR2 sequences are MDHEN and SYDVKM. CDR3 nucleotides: TGTGCCACCCGACAGGGCGTGTGGGGTACTGAAGCTTTCTTT. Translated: CATRQGVWGTEAFF. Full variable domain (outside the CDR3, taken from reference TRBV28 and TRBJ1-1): DVKVTQSSRYLVKRTGEKVFLECVQDMDHENMFWYRQDPGLGLRLIYFSYDVKMKEKGDIPEGYSVSREKKERFSLILESASTNQTSMYLCATRQGVWGTEAFFGQGTRLTVV.

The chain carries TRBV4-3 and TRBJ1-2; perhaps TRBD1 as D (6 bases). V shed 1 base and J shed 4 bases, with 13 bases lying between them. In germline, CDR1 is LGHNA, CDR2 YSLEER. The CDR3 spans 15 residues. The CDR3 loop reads CASSQAPQGTYGYTF. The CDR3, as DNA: TGCGCCAGCAGCCAAGCCCCCCAGGGGACCTATGGCTACACCTTC.

CDR3 sequence reads: CASSPLPLTGELFF. In DNA, the CDR3 is TGTGCCAGCTCACCTCTACCTTTGACCGGGGAGCTGTTTTTT. The chain carries TRBV18 and TRBJ2-2, with D hard to call. CDR1 and CDR2 from the germline V gene are KGHSH and LQKENI. V shed 3 bases and J shed 5 bases, with 10 bases lying between them. The CDR3 has 14 amino acids.

The CDR3 sequence: CASSSGQIQEAFF. Here the CDR3 DNA reads TGCGCCAGCAGCTCGGGACAGATTCAAGAAGCTTTCTTT. The chain uses TRBV5-1 and TRBJ1-1; 7 bases agree with TRBD1. Trimming took 3 bases from V and 8 from J; bases not matched to a gene: 7. Per the germline V gene, CDR1 is SGHRS and CDR2 is YFSETQ. The CDR3 is 13 residues long. The whole variable domain, remainder taken from reference TRBV5-1 and TRBJ1-1, is KAGVTQTPRYLIKTRGQQVTLSCSPISGHRSVSWYQQTPGQGLQFLFEYFSETQRNKGNFPGRFSGRQFSNSRSEMNVSTLELGDSALYLCASSSGQIQEAFFGQGTRLTVV.

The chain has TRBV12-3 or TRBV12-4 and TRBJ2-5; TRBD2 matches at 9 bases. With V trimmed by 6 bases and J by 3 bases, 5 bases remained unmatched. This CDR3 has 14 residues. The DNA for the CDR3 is TGTGCCAGCAGCTTTAGCGGGAGTGAAGAGACCCAGTACTTC. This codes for CASSFSGSEETQYF.

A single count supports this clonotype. CDR3 sequence reads: CSARDPGITEAFF. In DNA, the CDR3 is TGCAGTGCTAGAGATCCGGGGATCACTGAAGCTTTCTTT. The chain is built from TRBV20-1 and TRBJ1-1; D is uncertain. The CDR3 contains 13 residues. Trimming left V 0 bases short and J 4 bases short, with 9 bases between. Per the germline V gene, CDR1 is DFQATT and CDR2 is SNEGSKA (reference sequence).